These T cell receptor beta chains were read from a single sample in a study of spatial heterogeneity in lung cancer. A single record per CDR3 protein comes from TCRdb applying MiXCR to the 5' RACE reads. The data contain about 94,000 distinct CDR3 sequences, around 19% of them singletons. The material was PBMCs, obtained at follow-up. Receptors originate from a male donor with early-stage non-small cell lung cancer. The CDR3 runs from the conserved cysteine through the conserved F or W. The order of the fields is V gene, clone size, J gene, D gene, CDR3 DNA, CDR3 protein. The D gene is left open where the match is weak. Clone size, where shown, is once, few, many, or a class for clones that have expanded.

TRBV10-2	few	TRBJ2-5	.	TGCGCCAGCAGTGATGATCCCAGGGAGACCCAGTACTTC	CASSDDPRETQYF
TRBV29-1	.	TRBJ1-2	.	TGCAGCACCAACCCGGAGTTGTTC	CSTNPELF
TRBV29-1	few	TRBJ1-5	.	TGCAGCGTTGAAGTCTCGTGGGATCAGCCCCAGCATTTT	CSVEVSWDQPQHF
TRBV20-1	.	TRBJ2-7	.	TGCAGTGCTAGACCGAATCCGGACAGCCGCTACGAGCAGTACTTC	CSARPNPDSRYEQYF
TRBV9	.	TRBJ2-2	TRBD1	TGTGCCAGCAGCGTAGGCGGGACAGGGGGCTCCGGGGAGCTGTTTTTT	CASSVGGTGGSGELFF
TRBV29-1	few	TRBJ1-1	.	TGCAGCGTTGGCAGGGAGGGGACTGAAGCTTTCTTT	CSVGREGTEAFF
TRBV4-1	.	TRBJ1-1	.	TGCGCCAGCAGACCCACCGGGACTCAGAACACTGAAGCTTTCTTT	CASRPTGTQNTEAFF
TRBV4-1	.	TRBJ2-1	.	TGCGCCAGCAGCCAAGATGGTAGCGGAAGCTCCTACAATGAGCAGTTCTTC	CASSQDGSGSSYNEQFF
TRBV12-3/TRBV12-4	.	TRBJ1-1	.	TGTGCCAGCAGACAAAGACCGAGGTCTTCTGAAGCTTTCTTT	CASRQRPRSSEAFF
TRBV20-1	.	TRBJ1-1	.	TGCAGTGCTTTTCCCAGGGGAGGTACTGAAGCTTTCTTT	CSAFPRGGTEAFF
TRBV18	.	TRBJ1-5	TRBD1	TGTGCCAGCTCACCGACGGGGACAGGGATCCAGCCCCAGCATTTT	CASSPTGTGIQPQHF
TRBV18	.	TRBJ2-2	.	TGTGCCAGCTCACCACCGGCGGGGCCCGGGGAGCTGTTTTTT	CASSPPAGPGELFF
TRBV12-3/TRBV12-4	many	TRBJ1-1	.	TGTGCCAGCAGTCTTATGGGGGGCACTGAAGCTTTCTTT	CASSLMGGTEAFF
TRBV25-1	.	TRBJ2-3	.	TGTGCCAGCAGTGAAGTAGCGGCAGATACGCAGTATTTT	CASSEVAADTQYF
TRBV25-1	few	TRBJ2-1	.	TGTGCCACTTCCCCGGGGCAGGTTCGAAGCTCCTACAATGAGCAGTTCTTC	CATSPGQVRSSYNEQFF
TRBV2	.	TRBJ2-5	TRBD2	TGTGCCAGCAGTCAAATAGCGGGAGCTCGGGAGACCCAGTACTTC	CASSQIAGARETQYF
TRBV5-6	once	TRBJ1-2	.	TGTGCCAGCAGCACGACTTACTCTAACTATGGCCACACCTTC	CASSTTYSNYGHTF
TRBV20-1	.	TRBJ1-4	.	TGCAGTGCTAGAGACCGTGGGGACCCGGGAGAAAAACTGTTTTTT	CSARDRGDPGEKLFF
TRBV5-6	many	TRBJ2-5	.	TGTGCCAGCAGCTTGGTACAGCAAGAGACCCAGTACTTC	CASSLVQQETQYF
TRBV4-2	.	TRBJ2-6	.	TGTGCCAGCAGCCGAAGTGGAGGTTCCACCTCTGGGGCCAACGTCCTGACTTTC	CASSRSGGSTSGANVLTF
TRBV27	few	TRBJ2-6	.	TGTGCCAGCAGTCCCTCGGTTAGCTCTGGGGCCAACGTCCTGACTTTC	CASSPSVSSGANVLTF
TRBV7-9	many	TRBJ2-7	.	TGTGCCAGCAGCTTTGGTTCCTCCTACGAGCAGTACTTC	CASSFGSSYEQYF